This TCR beta chain was identified during a study of T-cell reconstitution after alpha-beta-depleted transplantation in children (dated by TCRdb to 2015 to 2016). About the full investigation: Using TCR repertoire profiling, the study quantitatively followed how T-cell immune reconstitution unfolded in children after TCRalphabeta/CD19-depleted allogeneic hematopoietic cell transplantation.

With respect to this clonotype: Its antigen target is currently unknown. No base-level quality is on record; no much larger clone is a single base apart.

The junction shows trimming of 6 bases on V and 2 bases on J, and the gene matches do not reach 5 bases of it. Reading from cysteine to phenylalanine, the CDR3 counts 14 amino acids. Only the CDR3 DNA is retained, 42 bases long and in frame from the first base. For CDR1 and CDR2, the germline V gene lists SQVTM and ANQGSEA. Receptor libraries were prepared by PCR. TCRdb lists the instrument as Illumina HiSeq 2500. Molecular barcoding was employed in the preparation of TCR libraries, with unique molecular identifiers being used to normalize TCRbeta repertoire quantification. TCRdb took the public reads, trimmed them with fastp at Q25, ran MiXCR for clone calling and kept in-frame beta chains. Under each unique CDR3 protein, matching rows form one entry showing the most common genes and DNA. The sample has 440,000 or so distinct CDR3 sequences on record, approximately 10% of them singletons. The ten largest account for roughly 5.1% of the sample.

This TCR derives from a human donor who donated a stem cell graft to a child with acute myeloid leukemia. The V and J genes are TRBV29-1 and TRBJ2-3; 10 junctional bases match TRBD1. The sample consisted of PBMCs from the stem cell graft donor, taken from the stem cell graft. The sequence in DNA is TGCAGCGTCAGACAGGGGGCTATCACAGATACGCAGTATTTT. It codes for CSVRQGAITDTQYF.